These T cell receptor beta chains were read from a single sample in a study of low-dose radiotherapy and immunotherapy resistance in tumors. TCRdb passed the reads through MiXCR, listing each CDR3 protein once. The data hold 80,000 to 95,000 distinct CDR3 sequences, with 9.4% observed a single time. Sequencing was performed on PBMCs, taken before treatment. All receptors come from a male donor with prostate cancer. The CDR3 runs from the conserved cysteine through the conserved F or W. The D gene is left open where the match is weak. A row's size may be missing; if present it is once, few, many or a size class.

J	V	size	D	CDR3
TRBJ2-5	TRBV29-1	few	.	CSVAGRNPGYQEETQYF
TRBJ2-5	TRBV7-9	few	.	CASSLAGAGETQYF
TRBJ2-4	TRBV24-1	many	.	CATSEAAQNLAKNIQYF
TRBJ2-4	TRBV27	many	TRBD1	CASSLGTGMNIQYF
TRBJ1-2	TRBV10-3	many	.	CAISSPGRGGYGYTF
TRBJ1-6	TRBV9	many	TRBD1	CASSVTGTVNSPLHF
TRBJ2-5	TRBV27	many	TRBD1	CASSGQGSREETQYF
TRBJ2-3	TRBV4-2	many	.	CASSQEVGTRSGTDTQYF
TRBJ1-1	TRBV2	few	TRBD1	CASSNTGGNTEAFF
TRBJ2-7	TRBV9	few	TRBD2	CASSSTSTSGVEQYF
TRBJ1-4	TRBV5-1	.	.	CASSSNPGLNEKLFF
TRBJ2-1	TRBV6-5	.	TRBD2	CASSSRAGGPLGSYNEQFF
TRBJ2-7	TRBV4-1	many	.	CASSQDWGISSYEQYF
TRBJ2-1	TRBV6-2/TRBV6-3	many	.	CASSYEGHSYNEQFF
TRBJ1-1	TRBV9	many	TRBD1	CASNPEGGLGIGTEAFF
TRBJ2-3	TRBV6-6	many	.	CASSYSRGLTDTQYF
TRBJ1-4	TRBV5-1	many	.	CASSLARRVGEKLFF
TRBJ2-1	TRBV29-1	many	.	CSVSEPGSSYNEQFF
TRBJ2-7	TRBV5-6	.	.	CASSLAGARDSIYEQYF
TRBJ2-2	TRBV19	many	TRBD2	CASSIGTSGTGELFF
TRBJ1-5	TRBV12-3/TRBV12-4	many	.	CASSLASNQPQHF
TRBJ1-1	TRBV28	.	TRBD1	CASSTTGGPANTEAFF
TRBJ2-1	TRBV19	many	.	CASSITGISYNEQFF
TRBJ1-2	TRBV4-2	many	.	CASSQDTGITYGYTF
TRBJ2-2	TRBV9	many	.	CASSVAGPGELFF
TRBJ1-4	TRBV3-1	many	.	CASSQAARGEKLFF
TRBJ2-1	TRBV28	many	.	CASTQRGPEQFF
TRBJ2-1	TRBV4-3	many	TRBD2	CASSQGTSGSDEQFF
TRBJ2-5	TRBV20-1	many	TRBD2	CSAPTSGPETQYF
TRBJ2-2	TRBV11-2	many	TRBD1	CASSFSPGTGGRMTNTGELFF
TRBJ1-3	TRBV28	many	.	CASSFPLAVSGNTIYF
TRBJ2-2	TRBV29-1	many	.	CSVNIGGGTGELFF
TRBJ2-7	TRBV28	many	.	CASSSIRGYEQYF
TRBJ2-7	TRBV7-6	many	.	CASSLGADTYEQYF
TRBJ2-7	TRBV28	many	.	CASSPRVVHEQYF
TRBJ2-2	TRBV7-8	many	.	CASSSEGGITGELFF
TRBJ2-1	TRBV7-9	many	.	CASTSPPDSSYNEQFF
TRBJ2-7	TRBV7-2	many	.	CASSSNTYEQYF
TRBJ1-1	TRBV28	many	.	CASSIPRLEAFF
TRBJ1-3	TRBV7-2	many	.	CASSYSQGSGNTIYF
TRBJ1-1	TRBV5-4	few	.	CASSRLGRRNTEAFF
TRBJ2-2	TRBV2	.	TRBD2	CASTRLADTGELFF
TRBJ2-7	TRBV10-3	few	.	CAISASGNIGGNEQYF
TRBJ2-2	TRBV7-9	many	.	CASSLRSSWGSGELFF
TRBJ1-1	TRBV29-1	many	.	CSVEPLAEAFF
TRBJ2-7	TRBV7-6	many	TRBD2	CASSFCGSSYEQYF
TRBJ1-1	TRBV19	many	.	CASSMGGAVVYEAFF
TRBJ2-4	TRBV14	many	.	CASSQAWGNIQYF
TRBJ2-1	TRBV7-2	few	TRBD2	CASSVSGTSREQFF
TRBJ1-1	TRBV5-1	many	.	CASSLIRETEAFF
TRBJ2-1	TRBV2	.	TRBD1	CASSDTGTGSYNEQFF